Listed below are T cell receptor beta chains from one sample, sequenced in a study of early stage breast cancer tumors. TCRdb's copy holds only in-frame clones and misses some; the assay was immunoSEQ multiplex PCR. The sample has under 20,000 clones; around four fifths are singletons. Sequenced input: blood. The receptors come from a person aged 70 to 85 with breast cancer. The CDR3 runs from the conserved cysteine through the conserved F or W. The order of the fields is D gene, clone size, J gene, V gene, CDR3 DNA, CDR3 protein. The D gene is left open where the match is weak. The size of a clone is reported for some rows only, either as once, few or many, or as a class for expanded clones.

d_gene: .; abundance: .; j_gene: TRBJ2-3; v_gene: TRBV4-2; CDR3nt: TGTGCCAGCAGCCAAGATACGGGGAATACGCAGTATTTT; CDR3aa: CASSQDTGNTQYF
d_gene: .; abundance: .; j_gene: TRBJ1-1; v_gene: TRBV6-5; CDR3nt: TGTGCCAGCAGTTACGAAGGCGGAATGAACACTGAAGCTTTCTTT; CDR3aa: CASSYEGGMNTEAFF
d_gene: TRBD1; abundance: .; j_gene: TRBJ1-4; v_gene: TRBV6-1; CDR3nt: TGTGCCAGCAGTGAAGCGGGACAGGGAGGTGAAAAACTGTTTTTT; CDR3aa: CASSEAGQGGEKLFF
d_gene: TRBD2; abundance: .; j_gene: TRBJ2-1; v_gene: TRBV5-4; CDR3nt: TGTGCCAGCAGCTTGGCGGGGGGCAATGAGCAGTTCTTC; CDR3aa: CASSLAGGNEQFF
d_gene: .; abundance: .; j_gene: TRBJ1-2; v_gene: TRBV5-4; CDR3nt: TGTGCCAGCAGGGGGGACTCGAGATATGGCTACACCTTC; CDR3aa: CASRGDSRYGYTF
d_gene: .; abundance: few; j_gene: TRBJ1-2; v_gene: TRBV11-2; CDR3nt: TGTGCCAGCAGCTTATCGGGAGATGGCTACACCTTC; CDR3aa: CASSLSGDGYTF
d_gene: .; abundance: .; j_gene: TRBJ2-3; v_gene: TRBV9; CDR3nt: TGTGCCAGCAGCGTTCAACCCGGTACAGGGCAAGATACGCAGTATTTT; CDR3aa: CASSVQPGTGQDTQYF
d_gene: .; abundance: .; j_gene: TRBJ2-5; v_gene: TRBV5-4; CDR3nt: TGTGCCAGCAGCTTGATAGGTGGGCTAGAGACCCAGTACTTC; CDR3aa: CASSLIGGLETQYF
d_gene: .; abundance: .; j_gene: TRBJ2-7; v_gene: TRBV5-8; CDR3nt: TGTGCCAGCAGCTCGGACAATACCTACGAGCAGTACTTC; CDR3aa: CASSSDNTYEQYF
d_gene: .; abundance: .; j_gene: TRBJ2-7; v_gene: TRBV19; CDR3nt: TGTGCCAGTAGTATAAGCCAGGGCTACGAGCAGTACTTC; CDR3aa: CASSISQGYEQYF
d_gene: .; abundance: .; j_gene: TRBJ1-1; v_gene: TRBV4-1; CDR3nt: TGCGCCAGCAGCCAAGGACAAACGAACACTGAAGCTTTCTTT; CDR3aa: CASSQGQTNTEAFF
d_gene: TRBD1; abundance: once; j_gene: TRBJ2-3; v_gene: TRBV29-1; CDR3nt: TGCAGCATGGGACAGAACGCAGATACGCAGTATTTT; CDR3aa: CSMGQNADTQYF
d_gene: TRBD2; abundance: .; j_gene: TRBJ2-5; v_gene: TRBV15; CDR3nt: TGTGCCACCAGCGCGGGGGGGCAAGAGACCCAGTACTTC; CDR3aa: CATSAGGQETQYF
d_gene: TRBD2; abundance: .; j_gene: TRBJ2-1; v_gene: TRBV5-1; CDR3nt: TGCGCCAGCAGCCTTCAGCGGGGGGACTACAATGAGCAGTTCTTC; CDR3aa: CASSLQRGDYNEQFF
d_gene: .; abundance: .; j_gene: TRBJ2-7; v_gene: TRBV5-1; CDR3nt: TGCGCCAGCAGCTGGGGCGGCCAGGGAAGCTCCTACGAGCAGTACTTC; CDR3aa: CASSWGGQGSSYEQYF
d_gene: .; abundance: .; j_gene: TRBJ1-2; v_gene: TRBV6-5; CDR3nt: TGTGCCAGCAGGGGAGAGGTGTTTGGCTACACCTTC; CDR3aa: CASRGEVFGYTF
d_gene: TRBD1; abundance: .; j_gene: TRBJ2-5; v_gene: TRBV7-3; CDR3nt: TGTGCCAGCAGCCCGACAGGGTTCCAAGAGACCCAGTACTTC; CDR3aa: CASSPTGFQETQYF
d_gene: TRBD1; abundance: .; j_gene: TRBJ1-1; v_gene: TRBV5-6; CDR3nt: TGTGCCAGCAGCCTAGGGGGCCGGGCCCACACTGAAGCTTTCTTT; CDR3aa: CASSLGGRAHTEAFF
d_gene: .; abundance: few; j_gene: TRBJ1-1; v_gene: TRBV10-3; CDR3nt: TGTGCCATCAGCCTAAAAGGGGACACTGAAGCTTTCTTT; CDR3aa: CAISLKGDTEAFF
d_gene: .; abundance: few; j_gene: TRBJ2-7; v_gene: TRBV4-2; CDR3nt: TGTGCCAGCAGCCAAGATCTTGGCAAATCCTACGAGCAGTACTTC; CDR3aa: CASSQDLGKSYEQYF
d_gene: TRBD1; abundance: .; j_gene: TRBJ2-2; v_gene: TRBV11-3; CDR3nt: TGTGCCAGCAGTTGGGGACAGGGTAACACCGGGGAGCTGTTTTTT; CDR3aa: CASSWGQGNTGELFF
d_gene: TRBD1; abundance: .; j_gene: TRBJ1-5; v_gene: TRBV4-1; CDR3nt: TGCGCCAGCAGCCAAGGGCTCCGACAGGGTGGACTTGGCAATCAGCCCCAGCATTTT; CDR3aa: CASSQGLRQGGLGNQPQHF
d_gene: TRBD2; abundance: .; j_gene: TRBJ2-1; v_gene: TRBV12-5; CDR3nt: TGTGCTAGTGGGCCAGCGACTAGCGGGGGAGATAAGCAGTTCTTC; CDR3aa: CASGPATSGGDKQFF
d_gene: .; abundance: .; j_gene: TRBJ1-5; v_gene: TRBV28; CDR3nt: TGTGCCAGCACTTTAAGGGGTTTCCTTCAGCCCCAGCATTTT; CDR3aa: CASTLRGFLQPQHF
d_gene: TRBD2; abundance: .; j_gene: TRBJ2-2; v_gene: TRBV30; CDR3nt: TGTGCCTGGAGGTTCGGGACTAGCGGGGCAACCGGGGAGCTGTTTTTT; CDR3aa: CAWRFGTSGATGELFF
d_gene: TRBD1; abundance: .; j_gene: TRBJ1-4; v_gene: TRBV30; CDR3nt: TGTGCCTGGAATAGACAGGGGGCTGCTGAAAAACTGTTTTTT; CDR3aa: CAWNRQGAAEKLFF
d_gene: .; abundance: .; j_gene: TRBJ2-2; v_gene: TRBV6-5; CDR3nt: TGTGCCAGCAGGTCGGGAAGTCGGACCGGGGAGCTGTTTTTT; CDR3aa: CASRSGSRTGELFF
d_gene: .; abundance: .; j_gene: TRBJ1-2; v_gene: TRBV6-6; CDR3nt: TGTGCCAGTCGACAGCCTCCCTATGGCTACACCTTC; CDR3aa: CASRQPPYGYTF
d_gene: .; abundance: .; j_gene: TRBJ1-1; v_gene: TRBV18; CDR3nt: TGTGCCAGCTCACCAAAGCCCAAAAACACTGAAGCTTTCTTT; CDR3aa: CASSPKPKNTEAFF
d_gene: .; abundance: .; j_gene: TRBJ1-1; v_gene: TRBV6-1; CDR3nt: TGTGCCAGCCGAACCATCGGGAGTACTGAAGCTTTCTTT; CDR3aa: CASRTIGSTEAFF
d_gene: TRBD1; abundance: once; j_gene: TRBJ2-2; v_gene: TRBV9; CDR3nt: TGTGCCAGCAGCATCGACAGGGTGGGCACCGGGGAGCTGTTTTTT; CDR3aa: CASSIDRVGTGELFF
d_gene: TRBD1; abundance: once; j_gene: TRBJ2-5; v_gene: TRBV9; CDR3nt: TGTGCCAGCAGCGTAGGGGGCTCCGGACAGGGTTCGGAGACCCAGTACTTC; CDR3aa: CASSVGGSGQGSETQYF
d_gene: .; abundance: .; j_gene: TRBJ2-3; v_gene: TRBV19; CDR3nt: TGTGCCAGTAGTATAACGACAGGCCGCACAGATACGCAGTATTTT; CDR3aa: CASSITTGRTDTQYF
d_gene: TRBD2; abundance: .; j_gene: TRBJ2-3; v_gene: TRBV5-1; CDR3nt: TGCGCCAGCAGCTTAGCGGGGGGGTTCACAGATACGCAGTATTTT; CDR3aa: CASSLAGGFTDTQYF
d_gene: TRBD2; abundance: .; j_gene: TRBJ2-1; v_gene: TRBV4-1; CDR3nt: TGCGCCAGCAGCCAGGCTAGCGGGGAGTACAATGAGCAGTTCTTC; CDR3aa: CASSQASGEYNEQFF
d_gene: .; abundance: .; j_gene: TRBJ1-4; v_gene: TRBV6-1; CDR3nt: TGTGCCAGCAGTGAAGGAATCCAAGGGGCGAGAAAACTGTTTTTT; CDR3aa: CASSEGIQGARKLFF
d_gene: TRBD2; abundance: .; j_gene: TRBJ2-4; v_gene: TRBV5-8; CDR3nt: TGTGCCAGCAGCTTGAGCGGGGTGAGAAACATTCAGTACTTC; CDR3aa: CASSLSGVRNIQYF
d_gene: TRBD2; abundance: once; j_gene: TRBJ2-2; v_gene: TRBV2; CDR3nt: TGTGCCGGCGGAGTTAGCGGGGTCGACACCGGGGAGCTGTTTTTT; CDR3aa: CAGGVSGVDTGELFF
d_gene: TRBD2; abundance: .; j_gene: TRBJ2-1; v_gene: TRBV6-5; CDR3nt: TGTGCCAGCAGCAGAGGACGGGAGGTGAATGAGCAGTTCTTC; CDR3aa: CASSRGREVNEQFF
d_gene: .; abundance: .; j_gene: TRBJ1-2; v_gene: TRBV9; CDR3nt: TGTGCCAGCAGCGTAGAAGCTGTCGCTGCTGGCTACACCTTC; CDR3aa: CASSVEAVAAGYTF
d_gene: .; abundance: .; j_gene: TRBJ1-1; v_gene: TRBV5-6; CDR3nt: TGTGCCAGCAGCCTGTACAGGGTAACCCCCACTGAAGCTTTCTTT; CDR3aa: CASSLYRVTPTEAFF
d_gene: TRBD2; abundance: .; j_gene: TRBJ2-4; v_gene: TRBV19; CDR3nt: TGTGCCAGTAGTAAAGCCGGATTAGCGGGGGGGAAAAACATTCAGTACTTC; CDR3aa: CASSKAGLAGGKNIQYF
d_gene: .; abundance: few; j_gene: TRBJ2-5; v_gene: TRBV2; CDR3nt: TGTGCCAGCAGTGAGGAGGTGGCCCAGTACTTC; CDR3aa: CASSEEVAQYF
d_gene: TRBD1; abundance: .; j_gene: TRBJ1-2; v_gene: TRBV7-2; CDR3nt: TGTGCCAGCAGCTTTCGGACAGGGGATGGCTACACCTTC; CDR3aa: CASSFRTGDGYTF